The 10 T cell receptor beta chains below were found in one sample sequenced in a study of blood T cell repertoires in COVID-19. Generated by immunoSEQ multiplex PCR, the TCRdb table keeps only in-frame clones and is missing some. The sample gives approximately 50,000 clones, 79% of which show up once; roughly 25% is in the top ten. Sequences were obtained from peripheral blood. The source of these receptors is a man aged 70 or older with acute or convalescent COVID-19.

On this clone itself: The sample carries other DNA sequences with the same CDR3. The V gene is TRBV19, the J gene TRBJ2-5, with TRBD2 as a possible D gene (5 bases). The CDR3 length is 12 residues. Germline loops: CDR1 LNHDA, CDR2 SQIVND (reference sequence). V gave up 1 base and J gave up 5 bases, with 5 bases separating them. CDR3 in DNA: TGTGCCAGTAGTATAGGGAGGGAGACCCAGTACTTC. It translates to CASSIGRETQYF.

The chain couples TRBV7-2 to TRBJ2-2, with 7 bases matching TRBD1. Germline loops: CDR1 SGHTA, CDR2 FQGNSA. The J segment lost 1 base and the V segment lost 2 bases, leaving 4 bases of the junction unmatched. The CDR3 spans 16 residues. In DNA, the CDR3 is TGTGCCAGCAGCTTAAGGGCAGGGGGGAACACCGGGGAGCTGTTTTTT. The encoded protein is CASSLRAGGNTGELFF.

V usage is TRBV27 and J usage is TRBJ2-4; 9 bases match TRBD1. Looked up from germline, CDR1 is MNHEY and CDR2 is SMNVEV (reference sequence). There are 19 residues in the CDR3. Losses at the gene ends were 6 bases for V and 0 bases for J; bases not matched to a gene: 15. The CDR3 reads CASRPTGGFQTLAKNIQYF. As DNA, the CDR3 is TGTGCCAGCAGGCCGACAGGGGGGTTCCAGACTCTAGCCAAAAACATTCAGTACTTC.

This clone has a single count. The chain links TRBV5-1 to TRBJ2-2; 11 bases match TRBD2. The CDR3 consists of 19 residues. Trimming took 4 bases from V and 0 from J; bases not matched to a gene: 11. From germline, CDR1 is SGHRS and CDR2 YFSETQ. CDR3 residues: CASSARLAGMIANTGELFF. CDR3 bases: TGCGCCAGCAGCGCCCGACTAGCGGGAATGATCGCGAACACCGGGGAGCTGTTTTTT.

V usage is TRBV24-1 and J usage is TRBJ2-3, with D perhaps matching TRBD2 (5 bases). With 12 bases removed from V and 6 bases from J, the gap between germline ends came to 12 bases. The CDR3 runs to 11 residues. The germline V gene encodes CDR1 KGHDR and CDR2 SFDVKD. CDR3 in amino acids: CALSRGDTQYF. Written as DNA, the CDR3 is TGTGCCCTTTCTAGAGGGGATACGCAGTATTTT.

The chain couples TRBV9 to TRBJ2-7, with 8 bases matching TRBD1. The CDR3 has 15 amino acids. In germline, CDR1 is SGDLS, CDR2 YYNGEE. V lost 0 bases to trimming and J lost 6 bases; unmatched junction nucleotides: 8. The CDR3 nucleotides are TGTGCCAGCAGCGTAGACAACAGGGGGACCGGCGAGCAGTACTTC. Translated, it gives CASSVDNRGTGEQYF. Together with reference TRBV9 and TRBJ2-7, the CDR3 gives the full variable domain: DSGVTQTPKHLITATGQRVTLRCSPRSGDLSVYWYQQSLDQGLQFLIQYYNGEERAKGNILERFSAQQFPDLHSELNLSSLELGDSALYFCASSVDNRGTGEQYFGPGTRLTVT.

With regard to this clone: Other DNA sequences in the sample encode the same CDR3. The J gene is TRBJ1-5, the V gene TRBV28, with TRBD1 matching over 11 bases. Germline CDR1 is MDHEN and CDR2 is SYDVKM. The CDR3 loop spans 16 amino acids. J was trimmed by 2 bases and V by 5 bases; bases with no gene match: 5. CDR3 sequence: CASSPRTGGGNQPQHF. The CDR3 nucleotides read TGTGCCAGCAGTCCGCGGACAGGGGGCGGCAATCAGCCCCAGCATTTT.

The rearrangement joins TRBV5-1 to TRBJ1-4; no reliable D call. The CDR3 is 14 residues long. Trimming removed 0 bases at V and 3 bases at J, with 6 bases between. Germline V gene data show CDR1 as SGHRS and CDR2 as YFSETQ. For the CDR3, the DNA is TGCGCCAGCAGCTTGGTTTCAGCTAATGAAAAACTGTTTTTT. Its translation: CASSLVSANEKLFF.

This sequence joins TRBV27 and TRBJ1-6; a weak D match, TRBD1 (6 bases). CDR3 length: 13 amino acids. V lost 8 bases and J lost 13, with 18 bases in between. Germline values: CDR1 MNHEY, CDR2 SMNVEV (reference sequence). The CDR3 reads CASRPNRAEPLHF. DNA of the CDR3: TGTGCCAGCCGACCAAACAGGGCGGAGCCCCTCCACTTT.

The J gene is TRBJ2-7, the V gene TRBV28, with TRBD1 matching over 8 bases. V lost 2 bases, J lost 7 bases, and 7 bases stayed unmatched. The CDR3 runs 14 residues. Germline V CDR1 and CDR2: MDHEN, SYDVKM. In nucleotides, the CDR3 is TGTGCCAGCAGTTTACGGCAGGGGGCTCGAGAGCAGTACTTC. This translates into CASSLRQGAREQYF.